This T cell receptor beta chain was profiled in a study of blood T cell repertoires in COVID-19. Study background: Some COVID-19 samples were acute and others convalescent; all came from the United States, Italy and Spain.

Assay: immunoSEQ multiplex PCR; the TCRdb copy retains only in-frame clones and omits some. This sample has around 180,000 clones, with roughly 80% found just once. The CDR3 loop spans 16 amino acids. V lost 3 bases to trimming and J lost 3 bases; unmatched junction nucleotides: 8. CDR1 and CDR2 (germline): LNHDA, SQIVND (reference sequence). The sequenced sample consisted of peripheral blood. The V and J genes are TRBV19 and TRBJ2-7; TRBD2 matches 10 bases. The sequence came from a man in his 60s with active or convalescent COVID-19. The CDR3 sequence: CASSIKLAGVVYEQYF. In DNA form, the CDR3 reads TGTGCCAGTAGTATCAAGCTAGCGGGAGTCGTCTACGAGCAGTACTTC.